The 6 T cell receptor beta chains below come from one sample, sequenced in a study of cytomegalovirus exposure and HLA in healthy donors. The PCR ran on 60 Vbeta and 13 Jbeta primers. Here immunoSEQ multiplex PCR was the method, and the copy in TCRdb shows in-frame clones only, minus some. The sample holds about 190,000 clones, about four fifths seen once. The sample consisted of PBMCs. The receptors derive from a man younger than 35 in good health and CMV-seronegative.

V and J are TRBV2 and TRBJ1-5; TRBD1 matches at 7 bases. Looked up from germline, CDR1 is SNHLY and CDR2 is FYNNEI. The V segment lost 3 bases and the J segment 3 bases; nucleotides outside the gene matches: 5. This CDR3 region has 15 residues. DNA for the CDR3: TGTGCCAGCAGTGAGTCCGGGACAGTCAATCAGCCCCAGCATTTT. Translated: CASSESGTVNQPQHF.

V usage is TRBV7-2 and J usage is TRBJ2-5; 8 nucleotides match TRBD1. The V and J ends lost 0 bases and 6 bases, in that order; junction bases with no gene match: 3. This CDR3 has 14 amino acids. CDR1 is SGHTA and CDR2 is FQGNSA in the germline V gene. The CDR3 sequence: CASSLADRVQTQYF. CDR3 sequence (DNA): TGTGCCAGCAGCTTAGCGGACAGGGTTCAGACCCAGTACTTC.

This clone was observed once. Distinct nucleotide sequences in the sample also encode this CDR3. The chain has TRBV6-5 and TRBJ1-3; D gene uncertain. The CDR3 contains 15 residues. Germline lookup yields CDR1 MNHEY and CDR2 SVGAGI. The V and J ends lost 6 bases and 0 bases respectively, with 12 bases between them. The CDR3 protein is CASSQQLDSGNTIYF. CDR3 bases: TGTGCCAGCAGCCAACAACTAGACTCTGGAAACACCATATATTTT.

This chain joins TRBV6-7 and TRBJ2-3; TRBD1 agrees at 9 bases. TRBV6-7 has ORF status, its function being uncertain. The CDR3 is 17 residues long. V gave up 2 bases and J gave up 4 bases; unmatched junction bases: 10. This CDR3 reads CASSYSPQGAPPDTQYF. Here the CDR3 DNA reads TGTGCCAGCAGTTACAGCCCACAGGGGGCGCCCCCAGATACGCAGTATTTT.

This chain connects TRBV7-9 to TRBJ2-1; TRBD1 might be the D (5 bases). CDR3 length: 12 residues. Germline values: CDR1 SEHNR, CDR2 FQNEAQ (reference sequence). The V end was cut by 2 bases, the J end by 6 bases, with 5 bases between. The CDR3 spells CASSLRGNEQFF. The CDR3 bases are TGTGCCAGCAGCTTAAGGGGCAATGAGCAGTTCTTC.

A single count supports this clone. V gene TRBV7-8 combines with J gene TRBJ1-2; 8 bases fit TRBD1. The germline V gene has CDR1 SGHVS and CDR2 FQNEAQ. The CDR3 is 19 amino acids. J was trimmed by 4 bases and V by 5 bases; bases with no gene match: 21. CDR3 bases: TGTGCCAGCAGCCCCCGACCCCTCATGGACAGGGAGGCCTTCTATGGCTACACCTTC. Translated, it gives CASSPRPLMDREAFYGYTF.